This T cell receptor beta chain was sequenced for a study of blood T cell repertoires in COVID-19. At the level of the study: The United States, Italy and Spain provided the acute and convalescent COVID-19 samples. T cells, B-cell-depleted T cells, or PBMCs supplied cDNA or gDNA.

Per the study methods: Amplified reference gene primers provided the basis for estimating nucleated cell counts. Method: immunoSEQ multiplex PCR; TCRdb's copy keeps in-frame clones and lacks some. V, J and clone size are those of that table, while D and trimming were read from the DNA. Seen here are 40,000 to 60,000 clones, approximately 84% observed once, and the top ten hold about 4.5%. This clonotype was obtained from a man in his fifties or sixties with active COVID-19. The material sequenced was peripheral blood.

Written as DNA, the CDR3 is TGTGCCAGCAGCTCGAGACTAGCGAGGAACACCGGGGAGCTGTTTTTT. Its protein is CASSSRLARNTGELFF. This rearrangement joins TRBV13 to TRBJ2-2; 8 nucleotides align to TRBD2. Germline V lookup: CDR1 PRHDT, CDR2 FYEKMQ (reference sequence). V dropped 4 bases and J dropped 1; count of bases not matched to a gene: 5. The CDR3 runs to 16 residues. The full variable domain, its missing parts supplied by reference TRBV13 and TRBJ2-2, is AAGVIQSPRHLIKEKRETATLKCYPIPRHDTVYWYQQGPGQDPQFLISFYEKMQSDKGSIPDRFSAQQFSDYHSELNMSSLELGDSALYFCASSSRLARNTGELFFGEGSRLTVL.